This TCR beta chain emerged from a study of shared clonotypes between healthy human individuals. The CDR3 runs 11 residues. Germline loops: CDR1 SQVTM, CDR2 ANQGSEA. The V end was cut by 3 bases, the J end by 2 bases, with 4 bases between. Details on this clone: Other DNA sequences within the sample encode an identical CDR3.

CD45RO-negative CD8 cells positively selected for CCR7 made up the naive population, which excluded terminally differentiated effector memory CD45RA+ cells. This table comes from immunoSEQ multiplex PCR, and its TCRdb copy is limited to in-frame clones, with some not included. The table lists roughly 810,000 clones, about 97% of them singletons. The TCR was taken from a man aged 25 to 45 in good health. The chain couples TRBV29-1 to TRBJ1-1; D is unclear. Source material: naive CD8+ T cells sorted from blood. The CDR3 DNA reads TGCAGCGTTGAGGTCAACACTGAAGCTTTCTTT. It encodes CSVEVNTEAFF.